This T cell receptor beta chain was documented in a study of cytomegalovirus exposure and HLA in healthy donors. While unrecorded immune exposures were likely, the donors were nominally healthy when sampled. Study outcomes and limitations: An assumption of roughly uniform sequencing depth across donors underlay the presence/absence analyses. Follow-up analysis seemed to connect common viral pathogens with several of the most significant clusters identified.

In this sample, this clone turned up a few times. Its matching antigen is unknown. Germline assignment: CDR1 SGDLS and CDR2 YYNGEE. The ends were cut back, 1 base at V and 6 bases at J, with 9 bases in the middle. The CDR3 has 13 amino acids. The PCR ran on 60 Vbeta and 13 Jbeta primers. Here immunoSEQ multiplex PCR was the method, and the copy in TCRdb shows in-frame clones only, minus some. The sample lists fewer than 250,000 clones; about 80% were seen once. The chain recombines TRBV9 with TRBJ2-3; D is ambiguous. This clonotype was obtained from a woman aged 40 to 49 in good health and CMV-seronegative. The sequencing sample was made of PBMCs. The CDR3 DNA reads TGTGCCAGCAGCGTAAACCCCGGGGATACGCAGTATTTT. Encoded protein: CASSVNPGDTQYF.